This T cell receptor beta chain emerged from a study of T cells in localized non-small cell lung cancer. With respect to this clone: Its matching antigen is unknown.

V lost 6 bases to trimming and J lost 5 bases; unmatched junction nucleotides: 8. There are 15 residues in the CDR3. The germline V gene has CDR1 LNHDA and CDR2 SQIVND (reference sequence). Assay: immunoSEQ multiplex PCR; the TCRdb copy retains only in-frame clones and omits some. This table has around 26,000 clones, about nine tenths appearing once. Points from the study as a whole: Sequencing, confined to only one tumor region, leaves heterogeneity possible.

This rearrangement joins TRBV19 to TRBJ2-2; 8 bases agree with TRBD1. The sequence derives from a female donor over 55 with stage II squamous cell lung carcinoma. The sequencing here drew on peripheral blood, taken before any cancer treatment. In DNA, the CDR3 is TGTGCCAGTAGACAGGGGGGTGGATTAACCGGGGAGCTGTTTTTT. Amino acid sequence: CASRQGGGLTGELFF.